The clone carrying this T cell receptor beta chain is a singleton in its sample. Its antigen is still unknown. These data belong to a study of T cell responses to AZD1222 COVID-19 vaccine. On the study more broadly: Second doses at about 4 or about 12 weeks were pooled. Study-wide findings and caveats: Clonal diversity may have been underestimated, and the donors were mostly white British, with more females than males.

Germline V gene sequence: CDR1 LGHDT, CDR2 YNNKEL (reference sequence). The length of the CDR3 is 15 residues. V was shortened by 3 bases and J by 5 bases, with 17 bases between the two germline ends. Clones were read by immunoSEQ multiplex PCR, and TCRdb kept only the in-frame ones, dropping some. The table records roughly 130,000 clones, approximately 86% of them present only once. The source was peripheral blood, collected on day 0 of AZD1222 vaccination. This receptor was taken from an adult in good health. The chain joins TRBV3-1 (or the pseudogene TRBV3-2) to TRBJ2-7, with D possibly TRBD2 on 6 matching bases. The CDR3 DNA follows: TGTGCCAGCAGCCAGGCCCCCGGGGGAAGCCACGAGCAGTACTTC. Translating it yields CASSQAPGGSHEQYF.